This T cell receptor beta chain was identified in a study of blood T cell repertoires in COVID-19. Original methodology: Estimates of nucleated cell counts were drawn from the amplification of reference gene primers. TCRdb's copy holds only in-frame clones and misses some; the assay was immunoSEQ multiplex PCR. The V and J calls and clone size are taken from that table; D and trimming were inferred from the DNA. Here the sample spans some 180,000 clones, 70% to 80% being singletons. Sequencing was carried out using peripheral blood. The clonotype comes from a woman between 45 and 60 years old with active or convalescent COVID-19.

CDR3: CASSLDLETQYF. The CDR3 DNA reads TGTGCCAGCAGCTTAGATCTAGAGACCCAGTACTTC. The chain employs TRBV7-2 and TRBJ2-5, with D uncertain. The germline V gene encodes CDR1 SGHTA and CDR2 FQGNSA. Trimming pared 1 base from V and 4 bases from J, leaving 4 bases between. CDR3 length: 12 amino acids.